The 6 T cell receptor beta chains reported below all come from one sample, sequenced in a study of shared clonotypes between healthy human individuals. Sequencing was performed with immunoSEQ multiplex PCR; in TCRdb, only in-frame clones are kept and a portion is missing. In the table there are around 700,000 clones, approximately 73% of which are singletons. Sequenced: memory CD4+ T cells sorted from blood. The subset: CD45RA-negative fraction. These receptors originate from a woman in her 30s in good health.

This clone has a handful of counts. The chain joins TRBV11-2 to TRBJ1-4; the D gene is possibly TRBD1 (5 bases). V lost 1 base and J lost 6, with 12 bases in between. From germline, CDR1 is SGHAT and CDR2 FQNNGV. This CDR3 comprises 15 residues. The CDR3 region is CASSLGSQGDEKLFF. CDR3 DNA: TGTGCCAGCAGCTTAGGAAGCCAGGGAGATGAAAAACTGTTTTTT. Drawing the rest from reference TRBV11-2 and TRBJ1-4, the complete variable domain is EAGVAQSPRYKIIEKRQSVAFWCNPISGHATLYWYQQILGQGPKLLIQFQNNGVVDDSQLPKDRFSAERLKGVDSTLKIQPAKLEDSAVYLCASSLGSQGDEKLFFGSGTQLSVL.

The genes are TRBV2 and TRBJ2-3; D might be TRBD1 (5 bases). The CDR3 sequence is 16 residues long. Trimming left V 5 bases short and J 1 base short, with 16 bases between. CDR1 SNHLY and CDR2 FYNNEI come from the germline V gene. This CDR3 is CASSPSGRIGTDTQYF. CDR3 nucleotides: TGTGCCAGCAGTCCTTCAGGGCGTATCGGCACAGATACGCAGTATTTT.

Here the CDR3 reads CASSPATGRGEKLFF. For the CDR3, the DNA is TGTGCCAGTAGTCCCGCGACAGGCCGCGGTGAAAAACTGTTTTTT. The gene calls are TRBV19 and TRBJ1-4; TRBD1 is a possible D gene (6 bases). The CDR3 length is 15 residues. The germline V gene encodes CDR1 LNHDA and CDR2 SQIVND (reference sequence). V was shortened by 5 bases and J by 7 bases, with 17 bases between the two germline ends.

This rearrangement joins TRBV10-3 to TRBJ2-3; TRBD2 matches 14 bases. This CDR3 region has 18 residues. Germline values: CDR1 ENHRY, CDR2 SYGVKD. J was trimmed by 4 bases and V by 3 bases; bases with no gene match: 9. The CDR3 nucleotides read TGTGCCATCAGTGAAGGGGGGACTAGCGGGAGTAACCCAGATACGCAGTATTTT. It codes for CAISEGGTSGSNPDTQYF.

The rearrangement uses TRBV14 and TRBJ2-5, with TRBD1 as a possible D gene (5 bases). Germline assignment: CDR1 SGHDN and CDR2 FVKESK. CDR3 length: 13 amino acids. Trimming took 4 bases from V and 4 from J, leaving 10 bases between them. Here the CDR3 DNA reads TGTGCCAGCAGCCCAAGACAGTTAGAGACCCAGTACTTC. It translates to CASSPRQLETQYF.

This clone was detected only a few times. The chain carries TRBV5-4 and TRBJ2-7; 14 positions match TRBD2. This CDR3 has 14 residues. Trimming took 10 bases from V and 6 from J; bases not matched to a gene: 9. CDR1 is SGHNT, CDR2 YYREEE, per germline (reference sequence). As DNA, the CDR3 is TGTGCCGGGAGACTAGCGGGAGGGTCGACCGAGCAGTACTTC. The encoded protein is CAGRLAGGSTEQYF. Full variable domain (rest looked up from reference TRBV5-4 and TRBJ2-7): ETGVTQSPTHLIKTRGQQVTLRCSSQSGHNTVSWYQQALGQGPQFIFQYYREEENGRGNFPPRFSGLQFPNYSSELNVNALELDDSALYLCAGRLAGGSTEQYFGPGTRLTVT.